This T cell receptor beta chain came from a study of cytomegalovirus exposure and HLA in healthy donors. This clone has only a few counts. A multiplex PCR was run with 60 Vbeta primers and 13 Jbeta primers. Sequencing was performed with immunoSEQ multiplex PCR; in TCRdb, only in-frame clones are kept and a portion is missing. This sample carries under 200,000 clones, roughly 80% of them seen once, and the ten largest clones take about 0.77%. Sequencing was performed on PBMCs. The sequence came from a woman in her late teens or twenties in good health and CMV-seronegative.

The CDR3 region has the DNA TGCAGCGTGGACAGGGGGCTAGCTGAAGCTTTCTTT. It codes for CSVDRGLAEAFF. The genes are TRBV29-1 and TRBJ1-1; 11 bases match TRBD1. The CDR3 length is 12 residues. V shed 6 bases, J shed 6 bases, and the junction held 3 bases outside the gene matches. Germline lookup yields CDR1 SQVTM and CDR2 ANQGSEA.